What follows is one TCR beta chain and its context. The data were produced by immunoSEQ multiplex PCR, yet TCRdb's version contains in-frame clones alone and is incomplete. The table records about 82,000 clones, around 94% of them present only once. The data originate from a study of technical replicates of blood from a handful of donors. V was shortened by 3 bases and J by 7 bases, with 19 bases between the two germline ends. The CDR3 runs to 16 residues. From germline, CDR1 is MNHNS and CDR2 SASEGT. The sequenced material came from T cells isolated from PBMCs. V gene TRBV6-1 combines with J gene TRBJ1-5; weak D call: TRBD1 (5 bases). The receptor was isolated from a human donor in good health. The CDR3 nucleotides read TGTGCCAGCAGTGACAGGGTCACTACTATTACGCAGCCCCAGCATTTT. Protein product: CASSDRVTTITQPQHF.